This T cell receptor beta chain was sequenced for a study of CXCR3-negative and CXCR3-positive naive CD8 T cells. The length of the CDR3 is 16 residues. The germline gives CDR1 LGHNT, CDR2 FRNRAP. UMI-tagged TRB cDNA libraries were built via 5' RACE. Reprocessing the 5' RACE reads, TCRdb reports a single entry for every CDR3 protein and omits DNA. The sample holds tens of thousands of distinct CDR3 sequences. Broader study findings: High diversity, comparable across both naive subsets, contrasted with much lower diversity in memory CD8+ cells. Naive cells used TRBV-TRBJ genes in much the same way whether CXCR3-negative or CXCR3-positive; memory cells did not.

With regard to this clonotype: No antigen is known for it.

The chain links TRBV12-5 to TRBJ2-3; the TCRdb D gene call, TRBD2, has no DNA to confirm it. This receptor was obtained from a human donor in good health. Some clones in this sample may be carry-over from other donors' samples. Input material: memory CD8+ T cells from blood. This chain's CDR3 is CASGPGLAGILDTQYF. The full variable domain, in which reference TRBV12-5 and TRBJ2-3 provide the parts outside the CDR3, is DARVTQTPRHKVTEMGQEVTMRCQPILGHNTVFWYRQTMMQGLELLAYFRNRAPLDDSGMPKDRFSAEMPDATLATLKIQPSEPRDSAVYFCASGPGLAGILDTQYFGPGTRLTVL.